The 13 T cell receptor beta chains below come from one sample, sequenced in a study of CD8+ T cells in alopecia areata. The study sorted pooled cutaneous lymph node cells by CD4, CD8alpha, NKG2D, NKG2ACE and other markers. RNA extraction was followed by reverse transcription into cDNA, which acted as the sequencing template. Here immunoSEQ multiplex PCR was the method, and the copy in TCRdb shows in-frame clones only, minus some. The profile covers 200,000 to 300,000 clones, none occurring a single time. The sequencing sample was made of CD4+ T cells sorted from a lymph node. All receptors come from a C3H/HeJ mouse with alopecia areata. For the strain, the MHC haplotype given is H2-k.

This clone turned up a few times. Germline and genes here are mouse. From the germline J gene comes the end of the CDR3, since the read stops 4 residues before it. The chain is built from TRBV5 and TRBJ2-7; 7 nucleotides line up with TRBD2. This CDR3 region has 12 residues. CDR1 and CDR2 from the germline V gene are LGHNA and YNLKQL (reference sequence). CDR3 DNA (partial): TGTGCCAGCAGGCGGGGGGGGGAT. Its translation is CASRRGGD. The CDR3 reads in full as CASRRGGDEQYF.

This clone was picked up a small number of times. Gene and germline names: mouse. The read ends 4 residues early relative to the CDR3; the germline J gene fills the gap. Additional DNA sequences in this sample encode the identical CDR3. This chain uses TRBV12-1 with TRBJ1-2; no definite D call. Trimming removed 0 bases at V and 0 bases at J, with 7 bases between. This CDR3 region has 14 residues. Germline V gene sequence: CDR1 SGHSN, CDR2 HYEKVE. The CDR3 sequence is CASSLATTNSDYTF. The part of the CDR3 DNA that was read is TGTGCCAGCTCTCTCGCGACAACAAACTCC. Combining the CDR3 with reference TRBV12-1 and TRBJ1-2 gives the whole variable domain DSGVVQSPRHIIKEKGGRSVLTCIPISGHSNVVWYQQTLGKELKFLIQHYEKVERDKGFLPSRFSVQQFDDYHSEMNMSALELEDSAMYFCASSLATTNSDYTFGSGTRLLVI.

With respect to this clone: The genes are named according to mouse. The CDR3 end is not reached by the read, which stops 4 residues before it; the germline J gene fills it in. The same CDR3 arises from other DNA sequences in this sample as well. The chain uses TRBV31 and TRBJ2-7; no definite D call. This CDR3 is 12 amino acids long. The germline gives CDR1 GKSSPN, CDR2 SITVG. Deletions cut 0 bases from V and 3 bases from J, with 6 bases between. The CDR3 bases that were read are TGTGCCTGGAGTCTCAACAGCTAT. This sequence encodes CAWSLNSY. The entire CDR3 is CAWSLNSYEQYF.

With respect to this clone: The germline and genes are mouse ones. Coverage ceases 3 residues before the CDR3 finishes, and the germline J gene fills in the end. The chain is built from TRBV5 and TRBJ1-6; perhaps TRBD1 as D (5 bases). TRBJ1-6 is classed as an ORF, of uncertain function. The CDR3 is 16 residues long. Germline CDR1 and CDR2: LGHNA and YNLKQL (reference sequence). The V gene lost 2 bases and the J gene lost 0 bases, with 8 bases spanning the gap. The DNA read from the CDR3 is TGTGCCAGCAGCCAAAGACAGAATTCCTATAATTCGCCC. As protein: CASSQRQNSYNSP. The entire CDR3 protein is CASSQRQNSYNSPLYF.

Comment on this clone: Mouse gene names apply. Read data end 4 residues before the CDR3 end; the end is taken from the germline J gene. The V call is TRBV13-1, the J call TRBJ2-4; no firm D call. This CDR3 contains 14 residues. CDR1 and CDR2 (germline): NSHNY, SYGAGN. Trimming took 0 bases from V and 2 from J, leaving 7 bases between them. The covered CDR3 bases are TGTGCCAGCAGTGATGCAGGCATTCAAAAC. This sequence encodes CASSDAGIQN. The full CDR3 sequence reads CASSDAGIQNTLYF.

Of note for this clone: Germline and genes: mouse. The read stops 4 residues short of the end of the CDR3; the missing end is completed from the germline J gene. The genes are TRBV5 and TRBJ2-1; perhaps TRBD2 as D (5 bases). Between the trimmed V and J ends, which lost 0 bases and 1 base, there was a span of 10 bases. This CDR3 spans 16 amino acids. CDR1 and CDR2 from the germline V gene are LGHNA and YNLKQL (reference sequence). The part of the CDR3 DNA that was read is TGTGCCAGCAGCCAAGATCGCTGGGTGAACTATGCT. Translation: CASSQDRWVNYA. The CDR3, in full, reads CASSQDRWVNYAEQFF.

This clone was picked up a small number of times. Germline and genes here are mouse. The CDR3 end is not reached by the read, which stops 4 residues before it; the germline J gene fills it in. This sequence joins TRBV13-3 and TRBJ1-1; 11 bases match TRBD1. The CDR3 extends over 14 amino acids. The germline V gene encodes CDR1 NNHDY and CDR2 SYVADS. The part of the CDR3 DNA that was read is TGTGCCAGCAGTCCGGGGGACAGGGGGACA. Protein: CASSPGDRGT. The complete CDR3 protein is CASSPGDRGTEVFF.

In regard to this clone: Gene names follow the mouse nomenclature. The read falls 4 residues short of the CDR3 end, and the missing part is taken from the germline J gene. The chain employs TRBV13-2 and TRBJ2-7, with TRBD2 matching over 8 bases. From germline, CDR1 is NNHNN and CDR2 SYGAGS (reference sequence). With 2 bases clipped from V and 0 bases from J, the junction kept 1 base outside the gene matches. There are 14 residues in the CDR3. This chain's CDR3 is CASGEGGRSYEQYF. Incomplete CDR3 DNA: TGTGCCAGCGGTGAGGGGGGGCGCTCCTAT.

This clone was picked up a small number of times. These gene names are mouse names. CDR3 DNA, as far as it was read: TGCACCTGCAGTCCCGGGACAACAAACACCGGG. Protein product: CTCSPGTTNTG. The whole CDR3 protein is CTCSPGTTNTGQLYF. The chain has TRBV1 and TRBJ2-2, with D possibly TRBD1 on 6 matching bases. From the germline J gene comes the end of the CDR3, since the read stops 4 residues before it. CDR1 NSQYPW and CDR2 LRSPGD come from the germline V gene (reference sequence). This CDR3 has 15 residues. Trimming removed 5 bases from V and 0 bases from J, with 10 bases in between.

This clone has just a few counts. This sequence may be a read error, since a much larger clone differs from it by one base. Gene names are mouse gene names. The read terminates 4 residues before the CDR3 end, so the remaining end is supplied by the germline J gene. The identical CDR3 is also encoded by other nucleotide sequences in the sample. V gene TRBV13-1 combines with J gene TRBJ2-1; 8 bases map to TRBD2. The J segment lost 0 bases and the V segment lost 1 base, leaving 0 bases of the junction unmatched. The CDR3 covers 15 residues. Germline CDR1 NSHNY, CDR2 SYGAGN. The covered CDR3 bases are TGTGCCAGCAGTGATCTGGGGGGTAACTATGCT. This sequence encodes CASSDLGGNYA. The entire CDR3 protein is CASSDLGGNYAEQFF.

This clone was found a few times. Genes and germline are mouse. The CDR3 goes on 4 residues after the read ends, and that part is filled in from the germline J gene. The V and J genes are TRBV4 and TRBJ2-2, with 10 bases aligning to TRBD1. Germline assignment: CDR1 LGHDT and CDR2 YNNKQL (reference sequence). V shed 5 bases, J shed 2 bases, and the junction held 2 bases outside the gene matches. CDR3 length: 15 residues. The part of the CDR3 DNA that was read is TGTGCCAGCAGCGACAGGGGGCGGAACACCGGG. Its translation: CASSDRGRNTG. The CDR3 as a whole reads CASSDRGRNTGQLYF. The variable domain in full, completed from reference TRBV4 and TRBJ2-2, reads ETAVFQTPNYHVTQVGNEVSFNCKQTLGHDTMYWYKQDSKKLLKIMFSYNNKQLIVNETVPRRFSPQSSDKAHLNLRIKSVEPEDSAVYLCASSDRGRNTGQLYFGEGSKLTVL.

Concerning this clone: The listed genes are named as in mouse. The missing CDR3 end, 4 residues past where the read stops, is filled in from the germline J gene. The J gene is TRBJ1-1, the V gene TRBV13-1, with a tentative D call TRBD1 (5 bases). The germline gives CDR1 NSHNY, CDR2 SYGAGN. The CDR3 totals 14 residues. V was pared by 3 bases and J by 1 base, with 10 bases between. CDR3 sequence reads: CASSALDRNTEVFF. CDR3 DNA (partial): TGTGCCAGCAGTGCCCTCGACAGAAACACA.

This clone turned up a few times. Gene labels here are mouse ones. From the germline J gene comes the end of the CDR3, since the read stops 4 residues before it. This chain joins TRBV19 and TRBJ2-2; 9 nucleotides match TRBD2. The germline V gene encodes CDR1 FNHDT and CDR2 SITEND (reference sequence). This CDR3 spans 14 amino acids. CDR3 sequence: CASNLGGAGGQLYF. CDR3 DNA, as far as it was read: TGTGCCAGCAACCTTGGGGGGGCTGGCGGG.